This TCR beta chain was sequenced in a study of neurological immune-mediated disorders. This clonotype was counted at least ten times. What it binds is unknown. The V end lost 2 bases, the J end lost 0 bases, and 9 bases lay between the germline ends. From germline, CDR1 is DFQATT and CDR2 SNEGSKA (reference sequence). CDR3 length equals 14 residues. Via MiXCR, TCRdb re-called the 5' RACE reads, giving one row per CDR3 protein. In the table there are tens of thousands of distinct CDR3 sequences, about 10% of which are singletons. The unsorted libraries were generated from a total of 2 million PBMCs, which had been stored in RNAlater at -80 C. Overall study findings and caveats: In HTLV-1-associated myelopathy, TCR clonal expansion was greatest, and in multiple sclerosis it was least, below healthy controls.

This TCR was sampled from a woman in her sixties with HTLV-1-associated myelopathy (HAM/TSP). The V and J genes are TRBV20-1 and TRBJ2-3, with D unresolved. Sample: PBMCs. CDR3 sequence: CSARSSSSTDTQYF. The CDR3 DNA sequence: TGCAGTGCTAGAAGTAGCAGCAGCACAGATACGCAGTATTTT.